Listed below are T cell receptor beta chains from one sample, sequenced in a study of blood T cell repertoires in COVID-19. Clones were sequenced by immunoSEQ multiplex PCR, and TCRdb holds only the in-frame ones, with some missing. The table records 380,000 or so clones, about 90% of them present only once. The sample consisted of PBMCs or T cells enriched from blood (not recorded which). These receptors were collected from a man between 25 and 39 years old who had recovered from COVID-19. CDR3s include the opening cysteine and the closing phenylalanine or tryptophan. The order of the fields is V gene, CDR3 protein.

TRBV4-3,CASSSESGTEAFF
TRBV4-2,CASSQVVRVGTEAFF
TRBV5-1,CASSLDTGGDEQFF
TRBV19,CASSIGGFTDTQYF
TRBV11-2,CASSPFAEAFF
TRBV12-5,CASGFGFLGIGVSRGYEQYF
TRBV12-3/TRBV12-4,CASSQGYEQYF
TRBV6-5,CASSSPSGYSTDTQYF
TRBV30,CAWSASGGRGTPQHF
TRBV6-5,CASRRAWENEKLFF
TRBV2,CASSGFGYSGNTIYF
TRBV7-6,CASTNSGGTYNEQFF
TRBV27,CASSYSGRRETQYF
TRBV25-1,CASSAHLTEVRYEQYF
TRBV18,CASSPETGRGEKLFF
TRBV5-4,CASSLVGGETQYF
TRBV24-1,CATSPTAPNTGELFF
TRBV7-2,CASSTLAGGNTQYF
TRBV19,CASSKRQVNTEAFF
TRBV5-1,CASSLVGRSGQSPAEAFF
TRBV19,CASSRDRNNQPQHF
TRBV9,CASSRGQGVYLANTDTQYF
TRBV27,CASSPRDSLTDTQYF
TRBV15,CATKYSGAETQYF
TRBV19,CASSSEVRGMNTEAFF
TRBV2,CASSEQGIVKTGELFF
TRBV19,CASEGRSSYEQYF
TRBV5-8,CASSWDRGSEQFF
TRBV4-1,CASSQVPGNNYGYTF
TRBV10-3,CAISDDRGRGGYTF
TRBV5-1,CASSLGQGAGGYTF
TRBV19,CASSPTGQSYQPQHF
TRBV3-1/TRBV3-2,CASSQGTGATTGELFF
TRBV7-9,CASSLSTEEQFF
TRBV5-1,CASSFTPETEAFF
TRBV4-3,CASSQGWQGNSPLHF
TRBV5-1,CASSLGSGQGYEQYF
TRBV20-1,CSASPLAGGYNEQFF
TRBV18,CASSPAGQISGNTIYF
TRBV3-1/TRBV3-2,CASSQGTGEIGTQYF
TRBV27,CASSLRTGHGYTF
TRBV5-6,CASSKEGQGSSYEQYF
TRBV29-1,CSVWWATEAFF
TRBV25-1,CASSDIRPTGGGTEAFF
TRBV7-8,CASSLGQGGGYTF
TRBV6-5,CASSSLGASQPQHF
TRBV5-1,CASTAFGGGDTDTQYF
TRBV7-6,CASSLGHGNTEAFF